Listed below are T cell receptor beta chains from one sample, sequenced in a study of response to subunit inactivated influenza vaccine. TCRdb re-called the RT-PCR reads with MiXCR, one entry per CDR3 protein. This sample yields approximately 480,000 distinct CDR3 sequences, of which around 9.9% are seen a single time; 12% belongs to the top ten. Sequenced material: PBMCs from blood, taken 45 days after vaccination. The origin of the receptors is a man aged 45 to 65 who received an inactivated influenza vaccine. Each CDR3 is given with its conserved first and last residue. D genes are given only for firm matches. A row's size may be missing; if present it is once, few, many or a size class.

D gene,J gene,V gene,clone size,CDR3 protein,CDR3 DNA
.,TRBJ2-1,TRBV5-1,.,CASSSRWRDSYNEQFF,TGCGCCAGCAGCTCGAGGTGGCGGGACAGTTACAATGAGCAGTTCTTC
.,TRBJ1-2,TRBV27,.,CASSSTREMSGGYTF,TGTGCCAGCAGTTCGACTCGGGAGATGAGCGGAGGCTACACCTTC
.,TRBJ2-2,TRBV24-1,.,CATSDLRAGGAWDTGELFF,TGTGCCACCAGTGATTTGCGGGCTGGGGGCGCATGGGACACCGGGGAGCTGTTTTTT
.,TRBJ2-3,TRBV3-1,.,CASSQVRDSAQYF,TGTGCCAGCAGCCAAGTCAGGGATTCGGCGCAGTATTTT
.,TRBJ1-1,TRBV20-1,.,CSARWGSVNTEAFF,TGCAGTGCTAGGTGGGGGTCAGTAAACACTGAAGCTTTCTTT
TRBD1,TRBJ2-1,TRBV5-1,.,CASSLEDRGIDEQFF,TGCGCCAGCAGTTTGGAGGACAGGGGGATCGATGAGCAGTTCTTC
TRBD2,TRBJ2-5,TRBV27,many,CASSLYYLAGKETQYF,TGTGCCAGCAGTTTATACTATCTAGCGGGGAAAGAGACCCAGTACTTC
TRBD1,TRBJ2-7,TRBV28,.,CASSFLLGGTGYEQYF,TGTGCCAGCAGCTTTCTTTTAGGCGGGACAGGGTACGAGCAGTACTTC
.,TRBJ2-1,TRBV28,.,CASSLSLTGFCEQFF,TGTGCCAGCAGTTTAAGTCTCACAGGGTTTTGCGAGCAGTTCTTC
.,TRBJ2-1,TRBV12-3/TRBV12-4,few,CASGWVSYNEQFF,TGTGCCAGCGGATGGGTATCCTACAATGAGCAGTTCTTC
TRBD2,TRBJ2-7,TRBV7-8,many,CASSLIGGGIYEQYF,TGTGCCAGCAGCTTAATAGGCGGGGGAATCTACGAGCAGTACTTC
.,TRBJ2-1,TRBV12-3/TRBV12-4,.,CASDWGTGDEQFF,TGTGCCAGCGATTGGGGCACGGGCGATGAGCAGTTCTTC
.,TRBJ2-3,TRBV20-1,few,CSARLGSGTDTQYF,TGCAGTGCTAGACTGGGTAGCGGCACAGATACGCAGTATTTT
TRBD1,TRBJ1-5,TRBV20-1,.,CSARVGQGAIKPQHF,TGCAGTGCTAGAGTTGGACAGGGGGCCATTAAGCCCCAGCATTTT
.,TRBJ2-6,TRBV7-2,.,CASSLVLTSGANVLTF,TGTGCCAGCAGCTTAGTTCTAACCTCTGGGGCCAACGTCCTGACTTTC
TRBD1,TRBJ2-1,TRBV20-1,many,CSAPGQGDEQFF,TGCAGTGCCCCGGGACAGGGGGATGAGCAGTTCTTC
.,TRBJ1-3,TRBV29-1,many,CSVEETSGNTIYF,TGCAGCGTTGAAGAGACATCTGGAAACACCATATATTTT
.,TRBJ2-7,TRBV20-1,few,CSARPLYESSYEQYF,TGCAGTGCTAGACCATTGTACGAAAGCTCCTACGAGCAGTACTTC
.,TRBJ1-1,TRBV12-3/TRBV12-4,many,CASSLVAANEAFF,TGTGCCAGCAGTTTAGTGGCAGCAAATGAAGCTTTCTTT
.,TRBJ2-7,TRBV20-1,many,CSAREPGVGYEQYF,TGCAGTGCTAGAGAACCAGGGGTTGGCTACGAGCAGTACTTC
.,TRBJ2-7,TRBV28,few,CASSFQRYEQYF,TGTGCCAGCAGTTTTCAGAGGTACGAGCAGTACTTC
.,TRBJ2-7,TRBV4-1,many,CASRVTASSYEQYF,TGCGCCAGCAGGGTGACGGCTTCCTCCTACGAGCAGTACTTC
TRBD1,TRBJ2-7,TRBV25-1,.,CASSGLARGLSEQYF,TGTGCCAGCAGTGGGCTTGCCAGGGGGCTTTCCGAGCAGTACTTC
TRBD2,TRBJ2-1,TRBV11-2,few,CASSWGLAGGYEQFF,TGTGCCAGCAGCTGGGGACTAGCGGGGGGCTATGAGCAGTTCTTC
TRBD1,TRBJ2-7,TRBV10-2,few,CASSEIMTGGEEQYF,TGCGCCAGCAGTGAGATTATGACAGGGGGAGAAGAGCAGTACTTC
TRBD1,TRBJ2-7,TRBV5-5,.,CASSLVPGQRSGEQYF,TGTGCCAGCAGCTTGGTACCGGGACAGCGTTCCGGAGAGCAGTACTTC
.,TRBJ2-7,TRBV7-8,few,CASSLASKAYEQYF,TGTGCCAGCAGCTTAGCAAGTAAGGCCTACGAGCAGTACTTC
TRBD2,TRBJ2-2,TRBV4-3,many,CASSQELAGIHTGELFF,TGCGCCAGCAGCCAGGAACTAGCGGGAATACACACCGGGGAGCTGTTTTTT